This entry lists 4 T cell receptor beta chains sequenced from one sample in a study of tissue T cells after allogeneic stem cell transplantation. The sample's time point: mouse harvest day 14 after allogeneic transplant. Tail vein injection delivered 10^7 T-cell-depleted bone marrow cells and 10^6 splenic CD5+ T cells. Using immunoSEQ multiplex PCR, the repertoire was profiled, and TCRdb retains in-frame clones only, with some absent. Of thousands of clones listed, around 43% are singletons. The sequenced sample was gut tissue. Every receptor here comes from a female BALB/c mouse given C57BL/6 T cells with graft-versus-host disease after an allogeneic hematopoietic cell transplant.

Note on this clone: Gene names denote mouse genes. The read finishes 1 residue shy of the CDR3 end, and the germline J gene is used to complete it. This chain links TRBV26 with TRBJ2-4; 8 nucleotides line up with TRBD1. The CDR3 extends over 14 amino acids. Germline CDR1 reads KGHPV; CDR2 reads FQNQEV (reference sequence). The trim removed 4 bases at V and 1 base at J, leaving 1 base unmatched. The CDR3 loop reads CASSQDRGQNTLYF. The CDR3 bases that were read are TGTGCCAGCAGTCAGGACAGGGGTCAAAACACCTTGTAC.

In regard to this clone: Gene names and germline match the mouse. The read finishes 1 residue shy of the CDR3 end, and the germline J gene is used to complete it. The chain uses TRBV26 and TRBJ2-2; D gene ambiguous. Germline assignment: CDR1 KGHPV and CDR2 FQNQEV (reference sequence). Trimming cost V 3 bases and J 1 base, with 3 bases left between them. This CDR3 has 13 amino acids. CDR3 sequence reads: CASSLGNTGQLYF. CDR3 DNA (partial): TGTGCCAGCAGTCTTGGAAACACCGGGCAGCTCTAC.

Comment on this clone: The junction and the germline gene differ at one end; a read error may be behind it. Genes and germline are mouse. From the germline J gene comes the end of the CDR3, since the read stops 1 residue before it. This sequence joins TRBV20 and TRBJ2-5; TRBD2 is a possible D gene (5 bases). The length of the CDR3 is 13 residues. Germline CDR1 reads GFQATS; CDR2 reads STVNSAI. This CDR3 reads CGAREAGQDIQYF. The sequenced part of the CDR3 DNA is TGTGGTGCTAGGGAAGCTGGGCAAGACATCCAGTAC.

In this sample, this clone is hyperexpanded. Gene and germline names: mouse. The CDR3 bases that were read are TGTGCCAGCAGTACCCCGGGACAGAACAACCAGGCTCCGCTT. This gives the protein CASSTPGQNNQAPL. The full CDR3 protein is CASSTPGQNNQAPLF. J is TRBJ1-5 and V is TRBV19; 7 bases fit TRBD1. The CDR3 end is not reached by the read, which stops 1 residue before it; the germline J gene fills it in. V lost 3 bases to trimming and J lost 1 base; unmatched junction nucleotides: 4. This CDR3 is built from 15 residues. Per germline, CDR1 FNHDT and CDR2 SITEND (reference sequence). The variable domain in full, completed from reference TRBV19 and TRBJ1-5, reads GGIITQTPKFLIGQEGQKLTLKCQQNFNHDTMYWYRQDSGKGLRLIYYSITENDLQKGDLSEGYDASREKKSSFSLTVTSAQKNEMAVFLCASSTPGQNNQAPLFGEGTRLSVL.